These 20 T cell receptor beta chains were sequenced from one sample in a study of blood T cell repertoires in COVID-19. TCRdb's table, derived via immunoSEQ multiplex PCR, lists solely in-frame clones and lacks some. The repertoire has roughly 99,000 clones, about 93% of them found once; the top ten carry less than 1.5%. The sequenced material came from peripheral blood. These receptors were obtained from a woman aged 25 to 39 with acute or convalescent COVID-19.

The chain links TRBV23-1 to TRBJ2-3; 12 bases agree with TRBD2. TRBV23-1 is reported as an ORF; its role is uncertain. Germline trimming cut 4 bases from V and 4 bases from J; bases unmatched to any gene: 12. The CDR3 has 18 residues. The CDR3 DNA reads TGCGCCAGCAGTCGCCTACCCCGACTAGCGGGAGTGGCAGATACGCAGTATTTT. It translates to CASSRLPRLAGVADTQYF.

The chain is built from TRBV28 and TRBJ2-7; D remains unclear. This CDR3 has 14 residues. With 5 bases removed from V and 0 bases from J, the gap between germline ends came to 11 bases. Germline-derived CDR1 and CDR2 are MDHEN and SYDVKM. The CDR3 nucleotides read TGTGCCAGCAGTCGAGACTGGAGCTCCTACGAGCAGTACTTC. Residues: CASSRDWSSYEQYF.

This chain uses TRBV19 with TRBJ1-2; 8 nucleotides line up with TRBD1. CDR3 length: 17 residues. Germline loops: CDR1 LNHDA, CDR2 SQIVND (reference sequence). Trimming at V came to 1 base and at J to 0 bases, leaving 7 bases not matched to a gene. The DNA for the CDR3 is TGTGCCAGTAGTATAGTTAAGGGACAGGCAGCTAACTATGGCTACACCTTC. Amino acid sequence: CASSIVKGQAANYGYTF. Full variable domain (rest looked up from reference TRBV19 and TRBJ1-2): DGGITQSPKYLFRKEGQNVTLSCEQNLNHDAMYWYRQDPGQGLRLIYYSQIVNDFQKGDIAEGYSVSREKKESFPLTVTSAQKNPTAFYLCASSIVKGQAANYGYTFGSGTRLTVV.

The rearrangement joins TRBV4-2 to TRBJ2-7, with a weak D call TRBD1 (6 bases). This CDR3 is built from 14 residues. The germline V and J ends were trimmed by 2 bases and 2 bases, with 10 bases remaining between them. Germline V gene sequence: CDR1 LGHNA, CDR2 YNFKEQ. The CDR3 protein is CASSQNQGPYEQYF. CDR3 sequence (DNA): TGTGCCAGCAGCCAAAATCAGGGGCCCTACGAGCAGTACTTC.

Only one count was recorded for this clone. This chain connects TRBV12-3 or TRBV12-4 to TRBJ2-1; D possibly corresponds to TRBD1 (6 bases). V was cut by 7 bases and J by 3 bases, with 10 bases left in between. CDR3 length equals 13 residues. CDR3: CASKRDIYNEQFF. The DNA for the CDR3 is TGTGCCAGCAAAAGGGACATCTACAATGAGCAGTTCTTC.

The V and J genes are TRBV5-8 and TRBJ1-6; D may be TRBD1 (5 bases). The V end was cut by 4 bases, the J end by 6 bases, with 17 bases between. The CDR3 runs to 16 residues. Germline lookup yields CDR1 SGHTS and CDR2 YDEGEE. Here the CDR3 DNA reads TGTGCCAGCAGCGGGGGGACCGGGCGGATTAATTCACCCCTCCACTTT. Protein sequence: CASSGGTGRINSPLHF.

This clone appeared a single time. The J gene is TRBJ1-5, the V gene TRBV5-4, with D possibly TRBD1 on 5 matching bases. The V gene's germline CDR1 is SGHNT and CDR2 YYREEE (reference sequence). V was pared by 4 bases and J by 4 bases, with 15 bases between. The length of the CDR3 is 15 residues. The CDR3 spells CASSNGGAENQPQHF. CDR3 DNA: TGTGCCAGCAGCAACGGCGGGGCAGAGAATCAGCCCCAGCATTTT.

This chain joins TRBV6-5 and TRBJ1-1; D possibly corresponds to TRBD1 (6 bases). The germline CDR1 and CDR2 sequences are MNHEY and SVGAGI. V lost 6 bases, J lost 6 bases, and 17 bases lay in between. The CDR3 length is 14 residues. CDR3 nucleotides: TGTGCCAGCAGCTTAATCGACAGGTACCCTGAAGCTTTCTTT. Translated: CASSLIDRYPEAFF.

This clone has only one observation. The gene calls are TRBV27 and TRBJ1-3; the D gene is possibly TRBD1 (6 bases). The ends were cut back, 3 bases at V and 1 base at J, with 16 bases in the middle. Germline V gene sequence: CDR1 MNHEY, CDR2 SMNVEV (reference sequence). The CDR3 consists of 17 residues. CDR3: CASSFNGRGLSGNTIYF. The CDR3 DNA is TGTGCCAGCAGTTTTAACGGCAGGGGTTTGTCTGGAAACACCATATATTTT.

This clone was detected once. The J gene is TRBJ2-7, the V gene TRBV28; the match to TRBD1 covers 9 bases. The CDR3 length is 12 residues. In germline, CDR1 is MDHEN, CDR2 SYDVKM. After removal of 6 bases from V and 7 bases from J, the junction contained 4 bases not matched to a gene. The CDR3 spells CASRQGAGEQYF. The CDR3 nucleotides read TGTGCCAGCAGACAGGGGGCGGGGGAGCAGTACTTC.

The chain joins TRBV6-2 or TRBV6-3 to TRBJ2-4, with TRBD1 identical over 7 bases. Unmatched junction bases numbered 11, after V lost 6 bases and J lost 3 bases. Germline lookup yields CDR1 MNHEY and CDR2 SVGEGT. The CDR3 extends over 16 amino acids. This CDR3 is CASRPRQGAGKNIQYF. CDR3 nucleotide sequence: TGTGCCAGCAGACCTAGACAGGGCGCGGGCAAAAACATTCAGTACTTC.

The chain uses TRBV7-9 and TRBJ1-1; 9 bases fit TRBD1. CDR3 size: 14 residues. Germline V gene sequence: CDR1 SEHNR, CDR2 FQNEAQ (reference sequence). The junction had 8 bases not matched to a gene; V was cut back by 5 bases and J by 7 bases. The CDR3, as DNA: TGTGCCAGCAGCGTCGGACAGGGGTGGAGTGAAGCTTTCTTT. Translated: CASSVGQGWSEAFF.

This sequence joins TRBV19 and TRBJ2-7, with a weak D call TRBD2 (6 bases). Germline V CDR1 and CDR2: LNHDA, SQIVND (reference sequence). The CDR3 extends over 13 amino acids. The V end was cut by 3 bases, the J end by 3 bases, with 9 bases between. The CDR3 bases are TGTGCCAGTAGTATGGGAGGCCTCTACGAGCAGTACTTC. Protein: CASSMGGLYEQYF.

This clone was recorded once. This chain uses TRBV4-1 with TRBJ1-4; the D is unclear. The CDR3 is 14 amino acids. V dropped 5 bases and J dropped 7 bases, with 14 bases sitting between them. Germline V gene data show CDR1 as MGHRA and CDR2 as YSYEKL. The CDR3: CASSSRESGEKLFF. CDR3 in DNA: TGCGCCAGCAGCTCCCGGGAGTCGGGTGAAAAACTGTTTTTT.

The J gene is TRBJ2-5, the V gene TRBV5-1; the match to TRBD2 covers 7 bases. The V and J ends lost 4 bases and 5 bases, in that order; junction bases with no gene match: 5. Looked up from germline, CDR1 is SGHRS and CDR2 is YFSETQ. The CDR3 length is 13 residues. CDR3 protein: CASSRRGDETQYF. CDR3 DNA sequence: TGCGCCAGCAGCCGCCGGGGGGATGAGACCCAGTACTTC. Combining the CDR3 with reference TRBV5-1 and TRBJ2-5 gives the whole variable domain KAGVTQTPRYLIKTRGQQVTLSCSPISGHRSVSWYQQTPGQGLQFLFEYFSETQRNKGNFPGRFSGRQFSNSRSEMNVSTLELGDSALYLCASSRRGDETQYFGPGTRLLVL.

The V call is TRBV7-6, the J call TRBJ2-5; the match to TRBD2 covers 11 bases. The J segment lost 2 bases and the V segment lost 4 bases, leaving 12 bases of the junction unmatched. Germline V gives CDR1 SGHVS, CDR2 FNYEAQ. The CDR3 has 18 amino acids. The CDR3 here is CASSSIAGGPSLQETQYF. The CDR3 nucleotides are TGTGCCAGCAGCTCTATAGCGGGGGGGCCCTCGTTGCAAGAGACCCAGTACTTC.

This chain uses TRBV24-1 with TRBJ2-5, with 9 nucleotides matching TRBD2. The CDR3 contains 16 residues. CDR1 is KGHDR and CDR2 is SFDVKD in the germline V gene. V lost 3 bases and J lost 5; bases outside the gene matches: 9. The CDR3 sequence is CATSDPSGARAETQYF. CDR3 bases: TGTGCCACCAGTGATCCTAGCGGGGCTAGGGCGGAGACCCAGTACTTC.

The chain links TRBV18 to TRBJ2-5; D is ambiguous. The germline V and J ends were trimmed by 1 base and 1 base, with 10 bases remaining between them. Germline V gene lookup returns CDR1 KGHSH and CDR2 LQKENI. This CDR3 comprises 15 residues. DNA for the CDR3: TGTGCCAGCTCACCACTCGACAATTCCCAAGAGACCCAGTACTTC. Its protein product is CASSPLDNSQETQYF.

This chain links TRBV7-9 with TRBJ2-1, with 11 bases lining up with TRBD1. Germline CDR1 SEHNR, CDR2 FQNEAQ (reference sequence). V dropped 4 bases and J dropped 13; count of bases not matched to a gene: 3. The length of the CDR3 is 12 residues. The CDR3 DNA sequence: TGTGCCAGCAGCTCGGACAGGGGGCTACAGTTCTTC. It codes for CASSSDRGLQFF.

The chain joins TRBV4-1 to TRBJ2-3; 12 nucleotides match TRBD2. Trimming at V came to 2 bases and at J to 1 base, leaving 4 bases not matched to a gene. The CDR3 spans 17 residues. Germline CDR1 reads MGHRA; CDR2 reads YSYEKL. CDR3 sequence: CASSQSLAGGGTDTQYF. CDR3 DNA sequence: TGCGCCAGCAGCCAAAGCCTAGCGGGGGGGGGCACAGATACGCAGTATTTT.